The subject of this entry is one T cell receptor (beta chain). Antigen specificity is unknown. The data belong to a study of cytomegalovirus exposure and HLA in healthy donors. Study findings and constraints: The only immune exposure information that was available was CMV serostatus. Cytomegalovirus association was assigned to about 150 TCR beta chains.

PCR was performed using 60 Vbeta and 13 Jbeta primers. Clones were read by immunoSEQ multiplex PCR, and TCRdb kept only the in-frame ones, dropping some. This sample has 85,000 to 100,000 clones; about 80% occur once, and the top ten carry approximately 3.7%. Unrecorded immune exposure was likely among donors, who were nominally healthy when sampled. CDR3 size: 14 residues. Germline CDR1 and CDR2: SGDLS and YYNGEE. Trimming left V 4 bases short and J 8 bases short, with 18 bases between. This receptor was identified in a female donor in good health and CMV-seropositive. This chain joins TRBV9 and TRBJ1-2; a possible D gene is TRBD1 (6 bases). Input material: PBMCs. CDR3 in DNA: TGTGCCAGCAGCTGGGACACCGGCGAGGGCGGCTACACCTTC. Protein product: CASSWDTGEGGYTF.